These T cell receptor beta chains were read from a single sample in a study of T cell repertoires and leukemia-associated antigens. These receptors' antigens are unknown. TCRdb redid the calling of the 5' RACE reads with MiXCR, one entry per CDR3 protein. The data show 12,000 to 15,000 distinct CDR3 sequences, with roughly 40% seen just once and around a tenth held by the top ten. Source material: CD3+ T cells sorted from blood and cultured. All receptors come from a female donor in good health. The CDR3 runs from the conserved cysteine through the conserved F or W. D genes are given only for firm matches. Clone size is not always given. Where it is, it says once, few, many or a class for expanded clones.

CDR3 DNA | CDR3 protein | D gene | clone size | J gene | CDR3 length | V gene
TGTGCCAGCGGCCTAGCGGGAGCCTACAATGAGCAGTTCTTC | CASGLAGAYNEQFF | TRBD2 | medium-sized | TRBJ2-1 | 14 | TRBV5-6
TGTGCCAGCAGCAATCGACAGGGAGCCTATAATTCACCCCTCCACTTT | CASSNRQGAYNSPLHF | TRBD1 | . | TRBJ1-6 | 16 | TRBV7-9
TGTGCCAGCAGCGCAGACAGACCCTCCTACAATGAGCAGTTCTTC | CASSADRPSYNEQFF | . | many | TRBJ2-1 | 15 | TRBV5-4
TGTGCCAGAACTTGGACACTGGCAGATACGCAGTATTTT | CARTWTLADTQYF | . | . | TRBJ2-3 | 13 | TRBV12-3/TRBV12-4
TGTGCCATCAGTGAGGGGCTAATGACCAAAAACATTCAGTACTTC | CAISEGLMTKNIQYF | . | . | TRBJ2-4 | 15 | TRBV10-3
TGTGCCAGCAGCCAAGGGTCGGGCACTGAAGCTTTCTTT | CASSQGSGTEAFF | . | medium-sized | TRBJ1-1 | 13 | TRBV3-1
TGTGCCAGCAGCCAAGGGGGCGGCTATGGCTACACCTTC | CASSQGGGYGYTF | TRBD1 | . | TRBJ1-2 | 13 | TRBV6-5
TGTGCCAGCAGTTTTAGGCAGGGTCAGGGCACTCAGCCCCAGCATTTC | CASSFRQGQGTQPQHF | . | once | TRBJ1-5 | 16 | TRBV28
TGCAGCGCAACCGGGACAGATCACACCGGGGAGCTGTTTTTT | CSATGTDHTGELFF | TRBD1 | medium-sized | TRBJ2-2 | 14 | TRBV29-1
TGCGCCAGCAGCTTCCTTAGCCCCACTTCCTACAATGAGCAGTTCTTC | CASSFLSPTSYNEQFF | . | many | TRBJ2-1 | 16 | TRBV5-1
TGTGCCAGCAGCTTAGCTTCTAGCGGCCGAGGGGAACTGTTTTTT | CASSLASSGRGELFF | TRBD2 | . | TRBJ2-2 | 15 | TRBV7-2
TGTGCCGGCAGCTTCACGGGAGGGCCTCGAAACGGGCAGTACTTC | CAGSFTGGPRNGQYF | TRBD2 | . | TRBJ2-7 | 15 | TRBV7-2
TGTGCCAGCAGTGAGGTCATAACGCAGTTCTTC | CASSEVITQFF | . | many | TRBJ2-1 | 11 | TRBV6-1
TGTGCCAGCAGCTTAGCTGATGAGCGGGCGATCTCCTACGAGCAGTACTTC | CASSLADERAISYEQYF | . | many | TRBJ2-7 | 17 | TRBV7-9
TGTGCCAGCAGCCCTGGGACAGCTGAAGCTTTCTTT | CASSPGTAEAFF | TRBD1 | . | TRBJ1-1 | 12 | TRBV7-9
TGCGGTGGGACTTCTAGCGGCAGAGGGGATACGCAGTATTTC | CGGTSSGRGDTQYF | TRBD2 | . | TRBJ2-3 | 14 | TRBV20-1
TGTGCCAGCAGTTCACCTAGGTCTGGGGCCAACGTCCTGACTTTC | CASSSPRSGANVLTF | . | many | TRBJ2-6 | 15 | TRBV28
TGTGCCAGCTCCAGGGGGGACAGGGGTCGCGGATCCTACGAGCAGTACTTC | CASSRGDRGRGSYEQYF | TRBD1 | medium-sized | TRBJ2-7 | 17 | TRBV6-5
TGCAGTGCCCCCGAGGGTAGCGGGAGGGCCATAGATACGCAGTATTTT | CSAPEGSGRAIDTQYF | TRBD2 | . | TRBJ2-3 | 16 | TRBV20-1
TGTGCCAGCAGATCGGAGGGGCAGGGGGCGTACGAGCAGTACTTC | CASRSEGQGAYEQYF | TRBD1 | . | TRBJ2-7 | 15 | TRBV5-5
TGTGCCAGCAGTGGCGGACAGTACAATGAGCAGTTCTTC | CASSGGQYNEQFF | . | medium-sized | TRBJ2-1 | 13 | TRBV6-6
TGCAGTGCTAGCTCCCCTACTAGCGGAACACAAGAGACCCAGTACTTC | CSASSPTSGTQETQYF | TRBD2 | once | TRBJ2-5 | 16 | TRBV20-1
TGTGCCAGTAGTGACCGGGACCACAGCGGGGAGCTGTTTTTT | CASSDRDHSGELFF | . | many | TRBJ2-2 | 14 | TRBV19
TGTGCCAGCAGCTTGGTGGCCAGGGGTTCACCCCTCCACTTT | CASSLVARGSPLHF | . | medium-sized | TRBJ1-6 | 14 | TRBV5-6
TGTGCCAACAGTCCTCCTGGCGGCTCGCGGCAGTACTTC | CANSPPGGSRQYF | . | . | TRBJ2-7 | 13 | TRBV9
TGCGCCAGCAGCGTCGACACAGATACGCAGTATTTT | CASSVDTDTQYF | . | medium-sized | TRBJ2-3 | 12 | TRBV5-1
TGTGCCAGCAGCTCTTTAACAGATACGCAGTATTTT | CASSSLTDTQYF | . | medium-sized | TRBJ2-3 | 12 | TRBV12-3/TRBV12-4
TGTGCCAGCAGCCCACAAGGACGAGCCTACAATGAGCAGTTCTTC | CASSPQGRAYNEQFF | . | few | TRBJ2-1 | 15 | TRBV3-1
TGCAGTGCTAGAGGGAGGAGGGAGCCTTATGAGCAGTTCTTC | CSARGRREPYEQFF | . | . | TRBJ2-1 | 14 | TRBV20-1
TGTGCCAGCAGCCCGGAGTCGCTCCTGGGGTACGGGCAGTACTTC | CASSPESLLGYGQYF | . | . | TRBJ2-7 | 15 | TRBV12-3/TRBV12-4
TGCACCAGCAGCAGACTAACCTCCTCCTACGAGCAGTACTTC | CTSSRLTSSYEQYF | . | . | TRBJ2-7 | 14 | TRBV5-1
TGCAGCGTGAGACAGGTTCGGGAGTATGGTTACGCCTTC | CSVRQVREYGYAF | . | . | TRBJ1-2 | 13 | TRBV29-1
TGTGCCAGCAGCCAAGATTCGCGAGGAGAGACCCAGTACTTC | CASSQDSRGETQYF | . | many | TRBJ2-5 | 14 | TRBV3-1
TGCGCCAGCAGCTTGTACGGGAGGGCCAGCGAGCAGTACTTC | CASSLYGRASEQYF | TRBD2 | many | TRBJ2-7 | 14 | TRBV5-1